Described below is a single TCR beta chain sequence and its context. The sample originates from a study of technical replicates of blood from several donors. Method: immunoSEQ multiplex PCR; TCRdb's copy keeps in-frame clones and lacks some. The sample contains just under 45,000 clones, 96% of which appear only once. The CDR3 covers 16 residues. Per germline, CDR1 LGHNA and CDR2 YSLEER. Trimming shortened V by 5 bases and J by 6 bases, and 22 bases separated the two germline ends. Sequencing used T cells isolated from PBMCs. The gene calls are TRBV4-3 and TRBJ1-2; unclear D gene. This TCR was sampled from a human donor in good health. The CDR3 region has the DNA TGCGCCAGCAGCGGAGTGAGAGGTCCTCACGTCGATGGCTACACCTTC. It specifies CASSGVRGPHVDGYTF.